Listed below are T cell receptor beta chains from one sample, sequenced in a study of technical replicates of blood from several donors. Produced via immunoSEQ multiplex PCR; TCRdb's table is partial and in-frame only. The sample contains about 100,000 clones, around 95% of which appear only once. Sequenced sample: T cells isolated from PBMCs. The receptors here all came from a human donor in good health. The conserved cysteine and the conserved F or W are not part of the CDR3 here. The size field is filled for only some rows; it gives once, few, many or a size class.

j_gene | len | v_gene | abundance | CDR3aa
TRBJ2-1 | 14 | TRBV19 | . | ASSSPSGGLNNEQF
TRBJ1-1 | 12 | TRBV18 | . | ASSSTGLNTEAF
TRBJ2-3 | 13 | TRBV5-1 | . | ASSSGTYSTDTQY
TRBJ1-1 | 11 | TRBV14 | . | ASSLQGGTEAF
TRBJ1-1 | 13 | TRBV19 | once | ASSILGQGNTEAF
TRBJ1-3 | 9 | TRBV28 | . | ASSQGPTIY
TRBJ2-5 | 13 | TRBV19 | once | ASSKGDRGDETQY
TRBJ2-7 | 13 | TRBV5-1 | . | ASSLSQGRSYEQY
TRBJ2-3 | 14 | TRBV6-6 | . | ASSFRLAGNTDTQY
TRBJ2-3 | 16 | TRBV18 | . | ASSPKTLAGTRTDTQY
TRBJ2-3 | 16 | TRBV19 | . | ASRGLAGDGGGTDTQY
TRBJ2-7 | 10 | TRBV14 | . | ASGGSSYEQY
TRBJ2-3 | 13 | TRBV5-1 | . | ASSLRGMGTDTQY
TRBJ2-7 | 11 | TRBV27 | . | ASSYRDTYEQY
TRBJ2-2 | 13 | TRBV6-5 | . | ASSYGLGGTGELF
TRBJ2-5 | 15 | TRBV6-1 | once | ASSEAGQGAIYGTQY
TRBJ2-6 | 16 | TRBV27 | . | ASSFFGRGLGGANVLT
TRBJ1-4 | 11 | TRBV6-1 | . | ASSWTGNEKLF
TRBJ2-3 | 14 | TRBV28 | . | ASSWGTGTSTDTQY
TRBJ2-5 | 12 | TRBV4-1 | . | ASSQGLAEETQY
TRBJ2-7 | 12 | TRBV7-2 | . | ASSLELALDEQY
TRBJ2-1 | 12 | TRBV7-9 | . | ASSSGTSGWDQF
TRBJ2-7 | 13 | TRBV5-8 | . | ASSWGTAETYEQY
TRBJ2-1 | 11 | TRBV19 | . | ASGPGGVNEQF
TRBJ1-4 | 11 | TRBV19 | . | ASSRQGDEKLF
TRBJ2-5 | 13 | TRBV6-5 | . | ASRRGQGSTETQY
TRBJ2-3 | 11 | TRBV19 | . | ASIKRGTDTQY
TRBJ2-7 | 12 | TRBV7-9 | . | ASSFQQGSYEQY
TRBJ2-4 | 12 | TRBV16 | . | ASSQSQGGYIQY
TRBJ2-5 | 12 | TRBV27 | . | ASSSLADWGTQY
TRBJ2-3 | 13 | TRBV2 | . | ASSGSGRTTDTQY
TRBJ1-5 | 13 | TRBV4-2 | . | ASSQGTGGTQPQH
TRBJ1-1 | 14 | TRBV23-1 | . | ASRVWTLDGGTEAF
TRBJ1-2 | 13 | TRBV18 | . | ASSPIQDPGDGYT
TRBJ1-3 | 13 | TRBV29-1 | . | SVGGTPDSGNTIY
TRBJ1-5 | 13 | TRBV19 | . | ASTLAVGGNQPQH
TRBJ2-7 | 11 | TRBV14 | . | ASSPDSTYEQY
TRBJ2-1 | 11 | TRBV11-2 | . | ASSYPLAGSQF
TRBJ2-7 | 13 | TRBV5-6 | . | ASSLGTGVTYEQY